The 10 T cell receptor beta chains listed next were all sequenced from one sample in a study of spatial heterogeneity in lung cancer. MiXCR, applied by TCRdb to the 5' RACE reads, yields one record per CDR3 protein. The data contain 15,000 to 20,000 distinct CDR3 sequences, around 6% of them singletons. Antigens of these TCRs are unknown. Time point denoted: sample taken at primary tumor resection. Overall study results and limits: How many expanded intratumoral alpha and beta TCRs were present tracked the tumor mutation count, which was a count of nonsynonymous mutations.

The material was lung tumor tissue, obtained at surgery. The receptors were gathered from a male donor with early-stage non-small cell lung cancer.

The V and J genes are TRBV2 and TRBJ2-3; TRBD2 aligns across 9 bases. With 5 bases clipped from V and 5 bases from J, the junction kept 8 bases outside the gene matches. Germline CDR1 is SNHLY and CDR2 is FYNNEI. The CDR3 is made up of 15 amino acids. The CDR3 DNA sequence: TGTGCCAGCAGTAAGGCTAGCGGGGTGGAAGATACGCAGTATTTT. Translated, it gives CASSKASGVEDTQYF.

With respect to this clonotype: At one end the junction does not follow the germline gene, possibly because of a read error. This chain links TRBV2 with TRBJ2-5; D ambiguous. CDR3 size: 11 residues. Germline V gene sequence: CDR1 SNHLY, CDR2 FYNNEI. As DNA, the CDR3 is TGTGCCAGCAGAGAAGAAGAGACCCAGTACTTC. Its protein product is CASREEETQYF.

This clonotype was observed at least ten times. The chain carries TRBV5-6 and TRBJ2-1; D gene uncertain. The CDR3 consists of 17 residues. Germline CDR1 is SGHDT and CDR2 is YYEEEE. Trimming took off 0 bases at V and 3 bases at J, with 16 bases between the two ends. The CDR3, as DNA: TGTGCCAGCAGCTTGGGAGTGGCGGATCGGAGCTACAATGAGCAGTTCTTC. Its translation: CASSLGVADRSYNEQFF.

This clonotype came up many times. CDR3: CSVMDGNYGYTF. DNA for the CDR3: TGCAGCGTGATGGACGGTAACTATGGCTACACCTTC. The rearrangement uses TRBV29-1 and TRBJ1-2; D not resolved. V was pared by 6 bases and J by 1 base, with 9 bases between. Germline V gives CDR1 SQVTM, CDR2 ANQGSEA. This CDR3 is 12 amino acids long.

This chain joins TRBV7-9 and TRBJ2-1, with 8 bases that match TRBD2. The CDR3 loop spans 14 amino acids. CDR1 and CDR2 from the germline V gene are SEHNR and FQNEAQ (reference sequence). The V gene end was trimmed by 5 bases and the J gene end by 8 bases; junction bases not matched to a gene: 8. The CDR3 nucleotides read TGTGCCAGCAGCCGAAGCGGGAGTCAGGATGAGCAGTTCTTC. Its protein product is CASSRSGSQDEQFF.

This clonotype was picked up many times. The J gene is TRBJ2-1, the V gene TRBV7-8, with 13 bases that match TRBD2. The CDR3 is 18 residues long. Germline V CDR1 and CDR2: SGHVS, FQNEAQ. J gave up 0 bases and V 5 bases, and 7 bases lay outside the gene matches. Written as DNA, the CDR3 is TGTGCCAGCAGCCCGGGACTAGCGGGGTCCCTCTCCTACAATGAGCAGTTCTTC. Its translation: CASSPGLAGSLSYNEQFF.

The sample holds many counts of this clonotype. The chain recombines TRBV5-1 with TRBJ2-3; no clear D. Germline lookup yields CDR1 SGHRS and CDR2 YFSETQ. The CDR3 is 16 residues long. The V gene lost 0 bases and the J gene lost 1 base, with 12 bases spanning the gap. Here the CDR3 DNA reads TGCGCCAGCAGCTTGGTATACTCTCGGGGCACAGATACGCAGTATTTT. As protein: CASSLVYSRGTDTQYF.

The chain joins TRBV20-1 to TRBJ2-3; TRBD2 matches at 15 bases. Germline trimming cut 0 bases from V and 2 bases from J; bases unmatched to any gene: 6. Germline V lookup: CDR1 DFQATT, CDR2 SNEGSKA (reference sequence). This CDR3 has 18 amino acids. CDR3 DNA: TGCAGTGCTAGAGATCCGGGACTAGCGGGGGGATACACAGATACGCAGTATTTT. This encodes CSARDPGLAGGYTDTQYF.

The V gene is TRBV7-2, the J gene TRBJ1-1; D not resolved. V shed 5 bases and J shed 1 base, with 11 bases lying between them. From germline, CDR1 is SGHTA and CDR2 FQGNSA. The CDR3 runs to 14 residues. The CDR3 DNA follows: TGTGCCAGCAGCGAAACAGAGAAGAACACTGAAGCTTTCTTT. Its translation: CASSETEKNTEAFF.

By share, this clonotype counts as medium-sized. V is TRBV7-8 and J is TRBJ1-1, with D unclear. In germline, CDR1 is SGHVS, CDR2 FQNEAQ. The CDR3 extends over 13 amino acids. V was clipped by 4 bases and J by 1 base, with 7 bases between them. CDR3 sequence: CASSSWENTEAFF. For the CDR3, the DNA is TGTGCCAGCAGCTCCTGGGAGAACACTGAAGCTTTCTTT.